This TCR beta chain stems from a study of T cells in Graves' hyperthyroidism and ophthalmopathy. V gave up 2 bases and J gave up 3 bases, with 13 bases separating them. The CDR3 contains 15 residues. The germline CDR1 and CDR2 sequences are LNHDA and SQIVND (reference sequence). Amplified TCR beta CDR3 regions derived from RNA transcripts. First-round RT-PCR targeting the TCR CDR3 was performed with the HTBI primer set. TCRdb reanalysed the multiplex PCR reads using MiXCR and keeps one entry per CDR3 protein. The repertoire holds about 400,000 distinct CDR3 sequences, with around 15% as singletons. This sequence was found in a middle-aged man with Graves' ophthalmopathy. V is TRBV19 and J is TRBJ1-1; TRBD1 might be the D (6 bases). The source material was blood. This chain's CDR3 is CASSISGQSDTEAFF. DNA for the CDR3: TGTGCCAGTAGTATAAGCGGACAGTCGGACACTGAAGCTTTCTTT.